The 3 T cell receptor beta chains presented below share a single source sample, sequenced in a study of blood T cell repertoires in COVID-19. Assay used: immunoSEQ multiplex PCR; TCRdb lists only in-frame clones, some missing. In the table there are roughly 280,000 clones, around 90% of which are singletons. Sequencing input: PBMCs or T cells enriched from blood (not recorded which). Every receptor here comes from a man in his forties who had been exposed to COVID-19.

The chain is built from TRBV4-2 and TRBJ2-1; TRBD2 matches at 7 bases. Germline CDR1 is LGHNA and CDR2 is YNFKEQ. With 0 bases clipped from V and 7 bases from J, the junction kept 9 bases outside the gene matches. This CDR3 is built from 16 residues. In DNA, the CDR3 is TGTGCCAGCAGCCAAGAAGGGGCGGGAGTTTTGAATGAGCAGTTCTTC. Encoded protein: CASSQEGAGVLNEQFF.

The CDR3 DNA sequence: TGTGCCAGCAGCTTATCGGTCGATAGCGGGAGGCCACAAACCGGGGAGCTGTTTTTT. Translation: CASSLSVDSGRPQTGELFF. The chain recombines TRBV7-3 with TRBJ2-2; the match to TRBD2 covers 10 bases. This CDR3 is 19 amino acids long. V trimming: 2 bases; J trimming: 5 bases; junction bases outside the gene matches: 14. CDR1 and CDR2 (germline): SGHTA, FQGTGA. The full variable domain, in which reference TRBV7-3 and TRBJ2-2 provide the parts outside the CDR3, is GAGVSQTPSNKVTEKGKYVELRCDPISGHTALYWYRQSLGQGPEFLIYFQGTGAADDSGLPNDRFFAVRPEGSVSTLKIQRTERGDSAVYLCASSLSVDSGRPQTGELFFGEGSRLTVL.

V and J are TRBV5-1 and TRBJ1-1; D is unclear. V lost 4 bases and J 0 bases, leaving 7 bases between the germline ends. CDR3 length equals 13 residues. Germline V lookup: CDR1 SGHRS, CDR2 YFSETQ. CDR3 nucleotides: TGCGCCAGCAGCCCTGCTATGAACACTGAAGCTTTCTTT. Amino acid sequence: CASSPAMNTEAFF.